The 2 T cell receptor beta chains given below trace back to one sample, sequenced in a study of blood T cells in healthy people across ages. For the second PCR, which ran for roughly 6 to 12 cycles, a sample-barcoded 5' primer and a J-beta primer mix were used. TCRdb re-derived calls from the 5' RACE reads in MiXCR, one entry per CDR3 protein. Of some 900,000 distinct CDR3 sequences detected, roughly 50% appear once; the ten largest clones hold under 15%. Sequenced: blood. All receptors come from a man aged 30 to 39 in good health.

The genes are TRBV7-2 and TRBJ1-2; 7 bases match TRBD1. The CDR3 length is 15 residues. Germline CDR1 is SGHTA and CDR2 is FQGNSA. J gave up 3 bases and V 6 bases, and 10 bases lay outside the gene matches. Here the CDR3 reads CASSQNGQADYGYTF. The CDR3 DNA reads TGTGCCAGCAGTCAAAACGGACAGGCCGACTATGGCTACACCTTC.

This clonotype showed up just a few times. The CDR3 DNA follows: TGCAGTGCTCCGATAGCAGGACCCCTCTACGAGCAGTACTTC. Translated: CSAPIAGPLYEQYF. The gene calls are TRBV20-1 and TRBJ2-7, with D uncertain. Per germline, CDR1 DFQATT and CDR2 SNEGSKA (reference sequence). This CDR3 region has 14 residues. V lost 5 bases to trimming and J lost 3 bases, with 17 bases between them.